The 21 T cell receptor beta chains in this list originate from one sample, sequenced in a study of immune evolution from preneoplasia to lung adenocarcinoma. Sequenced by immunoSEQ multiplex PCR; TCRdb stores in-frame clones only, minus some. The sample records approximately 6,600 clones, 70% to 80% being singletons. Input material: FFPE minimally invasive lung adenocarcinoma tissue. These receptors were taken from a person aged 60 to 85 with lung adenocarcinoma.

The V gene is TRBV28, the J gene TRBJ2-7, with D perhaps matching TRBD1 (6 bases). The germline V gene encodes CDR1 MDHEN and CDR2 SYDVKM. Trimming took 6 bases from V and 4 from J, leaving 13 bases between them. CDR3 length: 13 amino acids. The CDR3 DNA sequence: TGTGCCAGCAGCCGGGACATTTCATACGAGCAGTACTTC. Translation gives CASSRDISYEQYF.

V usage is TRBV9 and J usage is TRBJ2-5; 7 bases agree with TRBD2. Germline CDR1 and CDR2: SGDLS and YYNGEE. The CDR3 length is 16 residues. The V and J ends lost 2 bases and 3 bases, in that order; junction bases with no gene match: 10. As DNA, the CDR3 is TGTGCCAGCAGCGTCGCCCGGGAGGATGGGAAAGAGACCCAGTACTTC. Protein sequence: CASSVAREDGKETQYF.

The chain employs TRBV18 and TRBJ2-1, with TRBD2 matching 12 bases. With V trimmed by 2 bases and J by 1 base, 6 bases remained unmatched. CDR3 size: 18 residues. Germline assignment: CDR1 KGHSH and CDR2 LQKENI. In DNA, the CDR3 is TGTGCCAGCTCACCAAGACTAGCGGGAGCGTTTTCCTACAATGAGCAGTTCTTC. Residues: CASSPRLAGAFSYNEQFF.

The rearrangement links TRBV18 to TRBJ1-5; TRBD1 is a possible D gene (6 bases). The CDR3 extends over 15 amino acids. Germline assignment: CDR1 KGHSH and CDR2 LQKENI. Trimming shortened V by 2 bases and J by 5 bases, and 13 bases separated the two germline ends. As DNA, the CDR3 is TGTGCCAGCTCACCAAACGACAGGTCTCATCAGCCCCAGCATTTT. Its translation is CASSPNDRSHQPQHF.

CDR3: CASSLVGPVEQYF. DNA of the CDR3: TGTGCCAGCAGCTTGGTAGGACCGGTCGAGCAGTACTTC. The rearrangement uses TRBV7-9 and TRBJ2-7; no clear D. The CDR3 loop spans 13 amino acids. Deletions cut 3 bases from V and 6 bases from J, with 12 bases between. From germline, CDR1 is SEHNR and CDR2 FQNEAQ (reference sequence). Filled out from reference TRBV7-9 and TRBJ2-7, the complete variable domain reads DTGVSQNPRHKITKRGQNVTFRCDPISEHNRLYWYRQTLGQGPEFLTYFQNEAQLEKSRLLSDRFSAERPKGSFSTLEIQRTEQGDSAMYLCASSLVGPVEQYFGPGTRLTVT.

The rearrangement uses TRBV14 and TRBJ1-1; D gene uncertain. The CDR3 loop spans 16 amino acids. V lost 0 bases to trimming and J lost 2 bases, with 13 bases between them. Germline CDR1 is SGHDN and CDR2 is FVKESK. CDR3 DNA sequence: TGTGCCAGCAGCCAAGAGTGGCCCCCTGAAAACACTGAAGCTTTCTTT. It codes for CASSQEWPPENTEAFF.

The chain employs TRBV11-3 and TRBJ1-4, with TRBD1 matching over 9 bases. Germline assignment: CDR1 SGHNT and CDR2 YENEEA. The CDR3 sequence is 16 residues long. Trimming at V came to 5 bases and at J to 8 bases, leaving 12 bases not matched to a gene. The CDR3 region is CASSLGTGQASEKLFF. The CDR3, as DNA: TGTGCCAGCAGCCTGGGGACAGGGCAGGCGAGCGAAAAACTGTTTTTT.

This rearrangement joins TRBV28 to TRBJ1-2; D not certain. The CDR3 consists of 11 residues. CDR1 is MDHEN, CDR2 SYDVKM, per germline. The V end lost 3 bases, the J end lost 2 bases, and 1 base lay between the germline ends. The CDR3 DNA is TGTGCCAGCAGTTTCAACTATGGCTACACCTTC. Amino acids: CASSFNYGYTF.

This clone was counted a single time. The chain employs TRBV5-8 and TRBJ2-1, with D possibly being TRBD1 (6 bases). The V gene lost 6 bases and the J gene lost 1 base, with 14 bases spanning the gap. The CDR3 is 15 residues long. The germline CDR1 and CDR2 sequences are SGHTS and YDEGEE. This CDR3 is CASTLGQLSYNEQFF. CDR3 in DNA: TGTGCCAGCACCCTCGGACAGCTTTCCTACAATGAGCAGTTCTTC.

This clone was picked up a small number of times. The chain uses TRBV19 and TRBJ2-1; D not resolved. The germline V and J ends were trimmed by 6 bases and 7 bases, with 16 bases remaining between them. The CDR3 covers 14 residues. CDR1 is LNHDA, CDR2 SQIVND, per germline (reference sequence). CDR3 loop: CASSMGISRNEQFF. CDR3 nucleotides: TGTGCCAGTAGCATGGGGATTAGCCGGAATGAGCAGTTCTTC.

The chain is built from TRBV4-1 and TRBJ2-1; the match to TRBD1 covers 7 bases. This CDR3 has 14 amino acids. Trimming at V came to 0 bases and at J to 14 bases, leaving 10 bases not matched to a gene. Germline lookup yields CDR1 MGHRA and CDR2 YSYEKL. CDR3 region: CASSQEGGAGFEFF. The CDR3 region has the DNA TGCGCCAGCAGCCAAGAAGGGGGCGCAGGGTTCGAGTTCTTC.

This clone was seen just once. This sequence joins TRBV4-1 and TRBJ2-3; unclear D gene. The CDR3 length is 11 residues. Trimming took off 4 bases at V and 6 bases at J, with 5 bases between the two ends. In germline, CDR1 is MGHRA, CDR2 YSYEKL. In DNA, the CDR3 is TGCGCCAGCAGCCTCGGGGATACGCAGTATTTT. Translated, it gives CASSLGDTQYF.

The CDR3 DNA follows: TGCGCCAGCAGCTTGGGACAGCCCAGAGAGGGCTACACCTTC. Protein: CASSLGQPREGYTF. The chain has TRBV5-1 and TRBJ1-2; the D gene is possibly TRBD1 (5 bases). The CDR3 has 14 residues. V lost 0 bases, J lost 8 bases, and 14 bases lay in between. Germline CDR1 and CDR2: SGHRS and YFSETQ.

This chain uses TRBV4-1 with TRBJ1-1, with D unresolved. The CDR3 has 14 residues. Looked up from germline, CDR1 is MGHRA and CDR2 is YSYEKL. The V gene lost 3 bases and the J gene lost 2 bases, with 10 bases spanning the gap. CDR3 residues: CASSQFEENTEAFF. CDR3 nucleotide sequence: TGCGCCAGCAGCCAGTTTGAGGAAAACACTGAAGCTTTCTTT.

The DNA of the CDR3 is TGTGCCAGCAGCCTACAACGTCCCGGGGGCGAGCAGTTCTTC. It specifies CASSLQRPGGEQFF. The J gene is TRBJ2-1, the V gene TRBV7-9, with D possibly being TRBD1 or TRBD2 (6 bases each). V lost 5 bases and J 10 bases, leaving 18 bases between the germline ends. Looked up from germline, CDR1 is SEHNR and CDR2 is FQNEAQ (reference sequence). This CDR3 spans 14 amino acids. Together with reference TRBV7-9 and TRBJ2-1, the CDR3 gives the full variable domain: DTGVSQNPRHKITKRGQNVTFRCDPISEHNRLYWYRQTLGQGPEFLTYFQNEAQLEKSRLLSDRFSAERPKGSFSTLEIQRTEQGDSAMYLCASSLQRPGGEQFFGPGTRLTVL.

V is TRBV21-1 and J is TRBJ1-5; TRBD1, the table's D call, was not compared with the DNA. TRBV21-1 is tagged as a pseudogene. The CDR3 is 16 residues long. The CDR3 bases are TGTGCCAGCAGCAAAGCCCAGACAGGGGCCGATCAGCCCCAGCATTTT. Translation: CASSKAQTGADQPQHF.

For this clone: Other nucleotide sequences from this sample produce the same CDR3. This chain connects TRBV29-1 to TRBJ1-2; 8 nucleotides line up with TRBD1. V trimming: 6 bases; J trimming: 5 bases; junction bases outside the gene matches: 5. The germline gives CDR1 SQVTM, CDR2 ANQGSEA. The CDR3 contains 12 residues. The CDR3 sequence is CSVAGGNYGYTF. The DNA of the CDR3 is TGCAGCGTGGCAGGGGGCAATTATGGCTACACCTTC.

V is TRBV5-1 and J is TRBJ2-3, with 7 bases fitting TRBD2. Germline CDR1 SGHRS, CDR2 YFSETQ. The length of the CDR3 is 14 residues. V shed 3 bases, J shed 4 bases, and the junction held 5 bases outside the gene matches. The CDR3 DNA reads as TGCGCCAGCAGCTCAAGCGGGATGCCAGATACGCAGTATTTT. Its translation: CASSSSGMPDTQYF.

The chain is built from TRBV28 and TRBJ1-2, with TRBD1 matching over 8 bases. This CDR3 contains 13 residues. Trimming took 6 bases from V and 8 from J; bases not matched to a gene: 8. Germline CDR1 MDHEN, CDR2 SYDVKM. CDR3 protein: CASRGTGREGYTF. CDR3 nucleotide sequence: TGTGCCAGCAGGGGGACAGGCAGAGAGGGCTACACCTTC.

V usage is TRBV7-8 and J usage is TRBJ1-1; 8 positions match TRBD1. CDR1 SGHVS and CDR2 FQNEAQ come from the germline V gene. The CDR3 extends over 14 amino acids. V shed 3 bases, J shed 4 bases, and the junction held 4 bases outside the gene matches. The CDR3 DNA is TGTGCCAGCAGCTTTGGGACAGGTAGCACTGAAGCTTTCTTT. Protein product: CASSFGTGSTEAFF.

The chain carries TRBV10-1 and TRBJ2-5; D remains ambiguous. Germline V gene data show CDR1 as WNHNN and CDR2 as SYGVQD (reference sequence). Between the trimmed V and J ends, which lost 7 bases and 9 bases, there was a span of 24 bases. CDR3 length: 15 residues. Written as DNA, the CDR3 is TGCGCCAGCACTACCCCGTTAGCCTCGTGTGGGGCCCAGTACTTC. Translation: CASTTPLASCGAQYF.